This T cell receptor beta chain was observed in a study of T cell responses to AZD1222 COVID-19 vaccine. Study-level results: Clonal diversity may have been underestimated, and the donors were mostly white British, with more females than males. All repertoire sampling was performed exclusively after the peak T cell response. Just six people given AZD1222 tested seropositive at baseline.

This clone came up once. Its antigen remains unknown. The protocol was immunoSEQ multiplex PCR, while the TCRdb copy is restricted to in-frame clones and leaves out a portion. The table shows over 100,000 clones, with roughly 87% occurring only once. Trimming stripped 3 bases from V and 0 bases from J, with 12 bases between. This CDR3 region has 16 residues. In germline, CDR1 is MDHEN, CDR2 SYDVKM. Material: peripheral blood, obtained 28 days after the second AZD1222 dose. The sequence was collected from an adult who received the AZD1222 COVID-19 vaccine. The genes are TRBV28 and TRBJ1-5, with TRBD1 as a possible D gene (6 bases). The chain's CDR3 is CASSFAGVHSNQPQHF. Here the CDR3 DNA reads TGTGCCAGCAGTTTCGCAGGGGTACATAGCAATCAGCCCCAGCATTTT.